This T cell receptor (beta chain) is drawn from a study of cytomegalovirus exposure and HLA in healthy donors. A multiplex PCR was run with 60 Vbeta primers and 13 Jbeta primers. TCRdb's copy holds only in-frame clones and misses some; the assay was immunoSEQ multiplex PCR. This sample carries approximately 120,000 clones, 75% to 85% of them seen once, and the ten largest clones take approximately 9%. This CDR3 contains 14 residues. Germline V lookup: CDR1 WNHNN, CDR2 SYGVQD (reference sequence). Unmatched junction bases numbered 7, after V lost 3 bases and J lost 5 bases. Sequencing used PBMCs. The clonotype comes from a man aged 30 to 39 in good health and CMV-seropositive. This chain uses TRBV10-1 with TRBJ2-7; the match to TRBD1 covers 7 bases. This CDR3 reads CASSERGQGDEQYF. The DNA of the CDR3 is TGCGCCAGCAGTGAAAGGGGGCAGGGGGACGAGCAGTACTTC.